This T cell receptor beta chain was identified during a study of blood T cell repertoires in COVID-19. The overall study: Sources were T cells, B-cell-depleted T cells, or PBMCs; the material itself was cDNA or gDNA.

Germline CDR1 SGHDT, CDR2 YYEEEE. After removal of 5 bases from V and 5 bases from J, the junction contained 3 bases not matched to a gene. CDR3 size: 12 residues. In Cohort 3, a recovered donor had either two negative PCRs, clearance, or symptom resolution. Original methodology: From reference gene primer amplification, estimates of nucleated cell counts were derived. Some clones are missing from TCRdb's copy, which holds only in-frame ones; the method was immunoSEQ multiplex PCR. V, J and clone size are taken as reported in that table, and D and trimming were inferred from the DNA itself. The sample has around 300,000 clones, roughly 91% seen once.

The chain couples TRBV5-6 to TRBJ1-1, with 7 bases aligning to TRBD1. Sequenced material: PBMCs or T cells enriched from blood (not recorded which). The clonotype comes from a woman in her fifties or sixties who had recovered from COVID-19. The CDR3 region has the DNA TGTGCCAGCAGACCGGGACAGACTGAAGCTTTCTTT. Protein product: CASRPGQTEAFF.